This T cell receptor (beta chain) was profiled in a study of identical twins. Findings and limits, study-wide: Abundant beta clonotypes from cord blood bore fewer insertions; memory repertoires lacked this pattern. The presence of invariant MAIT and iNKT cells could partly confound analyses of zero-insertion sequences. These conclusions were based on statistical analysis (cross-sectional, not following the same donors).

Template switching introduced a universal primer site, and the cDNA bore unique molecular identifiers. In TCRdb, the 5' RACE reads were re-called with MiXCR into one record per CDR3 protein. This sample has approximately 700,000 distinct CDR3 sequences, with 5.5% to 6.5% found just once. This clonotype was counted at least ten times. The antigen remains undetermined. Sequencing was performed on naive T cells sorted from blood. This sequence was found in a young man in good health.

The DNA for the CDR3 is TGCAGCGTTAGGGGACGGCGCCAAGAGACCCAGTACTTC. Amino acids: CSVRGRRQETQYF. The chain has TRBV29-1 and TRBJ2-5; D may be TRBD1 or TRBD2 (5 bases each). Germline assignment: CDR1 SQVTM and CDR2 ANQGSEA. The V gene lost 5 bases and the J gene lost 1 base, with 11 bases spanning the gap. The CDR3 consists of 13 residues.